This TCR beta chain originates from a study of Ad26.COV2.S vaccination and SARS-CoV-2 variants (dated by TCRdb to the early 2020s). Regarding the study in general: Vaccine-arm donors were drawn from COV1001, a multicentre, randomized, double-blind, placebo-controlled phase I-IIa trial of Ad26.COV2.S in healthy adults. Ad26.COV2.S was administered intramuscularly at 5 x 10^10 or 1 x 10^11 viral particles, either as a single shot or as two shots given 56 days apart. Sequencing of the TCRbeta repertoire served to evaluate the specificity and breadth of SARS-CoV-2-reactive T cell receptors following Ad26.COV2.S vaccination. A total of roughly 32 samples were included in the TCR-sequenced set, comprising approximately 20 Ad26.COV2.S vaccine recipients, 5 placebo recipients and 8 SARS-CoV-2 convalescent individuals. Investigators did not know the trial group allocation while performing experiments and assessing outcomes. Trial participants were randomized into five groups of five, in which low-dose or high-dose Ad26.COV2.S was given once or twice, or placebo was given on both occasions.

Here V drops 4 bases and J drops 7 bases, and the junction holds 8 bases not matched to any gene. The CDR3 numbers 15 residues from cysteine through phenylalanine. The retained sequence is limited to the CDR3, 45 bases, with the frame set at the first base. CDR1 and CDR2 were assigned from the germline V gene (reference sequence) as PRHDT and FYEKMQ. Summary of the overall study and its limitations: It was noted by the authors that total T cell responses may have been underestimated by the TCR breadth and depth analyses. Non-spike TCR breadth was comparable between vaccine and placebo recipients, consistent with the vaccine containing only spike. After vaccination, spike-specific CD8+ and CD4+ T cell responses were reported to show substantial breadth. Higher spike-specific TCR breadth was observed in Ad26.COV2.S recipients than in placebo recipients (P = 0.0014). The study was not powered to compare responses between vaccine doses or regimens.

The immunoSEQ Assay was used to sequence TCRbeta CDR3 regions. After extraction, genomic DNA underwent amplification by bias-controlled multiplex PCR, followed by high-throughput sequencing. The published analysis was carried out like this. Collapsing and filtering of sequences were performed to quantify the absolute abundance of each unique TCRbeta CDR3 region. T cell fraction was estimated by normalizing TCRbeta template counts to usable DNA, which was measured by amplifying reference genes present in all nucleated cells. Repertoire TCRs were annotated as SARS-CoV-2-specific by exact matching of V gene, CDR3 amino acid sequence and J gene to a known reactive TCR set. The reference SARS-CoV-2 TCR set was derived from MIRA and filtered for enrichment in COVID-19-positive ImmuneCODE repertoires, a step that removed public or cross-reactive TCRs. Using the MIRA antigens, annotated TCRs were further analysed by specific ORF or by position within an ORF. Breadth was defined as the number of annotated unique rearrangements divided by the total number of unique productive rearrangements, and depth was defined as the summed frequency of the annotated unique rearrangements. TCR breadth was compared between groups using two-sided Wilcoxon rank-sum tests. Sourced from immuneACCESS, this table was stored by TCRdb with only in-frame sequences that have V and J called. A share of the clones is absent; for the studies checked, an unresolved V gene accounts for under half, and the remainder has no known explanation. The V and J calls and clone size come from that table; D and trimming were worked out from the DNA. The sample includes a few hundred thousand clones, with around 86% observed a single time. The ten largest clones add up to 3.4% of the sample.

What the treatment or condition label conveys for this sample: 15 to 20 received Ad26.COV2.S at low or high dose, single or two shots; about 5 received placebo; per-sample allocation not given. Repertoires of vaccine and placebo recipients were sequenced from samples collected on day 63 after the first injection. In Cohort 1b, about two dozen adults aged 18-55 years were enrolled at a single site in Boston, USA, between 29 July and 7 August 2020. Ad26.COV2.S was a replication-incompetent adenovirus type 26 vector expressing a prefusion-stabilized SARS-CoV-2 spike protein from the original Wuhan strain. With regard to this clone: The antigen it recognizes is unknown. No qualities accompany the bases; no much larger clone lies one base away.

The sequenced sample was peripheral blood, obtained in a trial of Ad26.COV2.S vaccine versus placebo. The TCR sequence derives from a person aged 18-65 years who received the Ad26.COV2.S COVID-19 vaccine or a placebo. The chain is made from TRBV13 and TRBJ2-1; 9 bases in the junction line up with TRBD2. CDR3 region: CASSSFASGGNEQFF. The base sequence is TGTGCCAGCAGCTCCTTTGCCAGCGGGGGGAATGAGCAGTTCTTC.